Shown below are 23 T cell receptor beta chains from a single sample sequenced in a study of cytomegalovirus exposure and HLA in healthy donors. The PCR had 60 Vbeta and 13 Jbeta primers. This table comes from immunoSEQ multiplex PCR, and its TCRdb copy is limited to in-frame clones, with some not included. This table holds approximately 150,000 clones, roughly 76% found once. The source material was PBMCs. The receptors shown here come from a woman aged 18-35 years in good health and CMV-seropositive.

The J gene is TRBJ1-3, the V gene TRBV5-1; no definite D call. The CDR3 totals 14 residues. The V gene lost 1 base and the J gene lost 1 base, with 6 bases spanning the gap. CDR1 is SGHRS, CDR2 YFSETQ, per germline. The CDR3, as DNA: TGCGCCAGCAGCTTGTCAGGTTCTGGAAACACCATATATTTT. Amino acid sequence: CASSLSGSGNTIYF.

The rearrangement uses TRBV7-6 and TRBJ2-2; possibly TRBD1 for D (7 bases). Between the trimmed V and J ends, which lost 5 bases and 4 bases, there was a span of 14 bases. CDR1 is SGHVS and CDR2 is FNYEAQ in the germline V gene. The CDR3 totals 15 residues. The CDR3 sequence: CASSRQGGVTGELFF. In DNA form, the CDR3 reads TGTGCCAGCAGCCGGCAGGGGGGCGTCACCGGGGAGCTGTTTTTT.

The V call is TRBV7-6, the J call TRBJ2-1; 8 bases are shared with TRBD1. The CDR3 is made up of 16 amino acids. CDR1 is SGHVS, CDR2 FNYEAQ, per germline. With V trimmed by 3 bases and J by 0 bases, 4 bases remained unmatched. CDR3 nucleotides: TGTGCCAGCAGCTTCTGGACAGGGCTCTCCTACAATGAGCAGTTCTTC. Translation: CASSFWTGLSYNEQFF.

The chain employs TRBV19 and TRBJ1-1; D might be TRBD1 (5 bases). CDR1 and CDR2 (germline): LNHDA, SQIVND (reference sequence). V lost 2 bases to trimming and J lost 4 bases, with 11 bases between them. The CDR3 has 14 residues. CDR3 sequence reads: CASSIPVGATEAFF. The CDR3 nucleotides are TGTGCCAGTAGTATACCGGTTGGGGCCACTGAAGCTTTCTTT.

The chain employs TRBV30 and TRBJ2-7; 9 positions match TRBD2. V was clipped by 5 bases and J by 3 bases; unmatched bases: 11. The CDR3 is made up of 15 amino acids. Germline values: CDR1 GTSNPN, CDR2 SVGIG (reference sequence). The CDR3 DNA is TGTGCCTGGGGGCGGGGGGGACTAGCCGTCTACGAGCAGTACTTC. Translated: CAWGRGGLAVYEQYF.

The gene calls are TRBV19 and TRBJ1-5; a weak D match, TRBD1 (5 bases). Trimming left V 6 bases short and J 4 bases short, with 16 bases between. The CDR3 is 15 residues long. In germline, CDR1 is LNHDA, CDR2 SQIVND (reference sequence). For the CDR3, the DNA is TGTGCCAGTAGATATAGGGCGGGGACGAATCAGCCCCAGCATTTT. Its protein product is CASRYRAGTNQPQHF.

This chain connects TRBV5-6 to TRBJ2-2; D is perhaps TRBD2 (6 bases). Trimming took off 5 bases at V and 3 bases at J, with 14 bases between the two ends. The CDR3 is made up of 15 amino acids. CDR1 SGHDT and CDR2 YYEEEE come from the germline V gene. The CDR3 spells CASSFLAGYTGELFF. The CDR3 nucleotides are TGTGCCAGCAGTTTTCTTGCGGGGTACACCGGGGAGCTGTTTTTT.

The rearrangement uses TRBV4-3 and TRBJ2-3; 11 nucleotides line up with TRBD1. Germline V gives CDR1 LGHNA, CDR2 YSLEER. With V trimmed by 5 bases and J by 3 bases, 4 bases remained unmatched. CDR3 size: 15 residues. The CDR3 region is CASSGQGAPTDTQYF. In DNA form, the CDR3 reads TGCGCCAGCAGCGGACAGGGGGCGCCGACAGATACGCAGTATTTT.

The genes are TRBV7-3 and TRBJ2-3; 10 bases agree with TRBD2. CDR1 SGHTA and CDR2 FQGTGA come from the germline V gene. The CDR3 is 15 residues long. Unmatched junction bases numbered 4, after V lost 2 bases and J lost 5 bases. CDR3 sequence reads: CASSLSAGGRDTQYF. The CDR3, as DNA: TGTGCCAGCAGCTTATCAGCGGGGGGGAGAGATACGCAGTATTTT.

Only a few counts were recorded for this clone. The rearrangement uses TRBV10-1 and TRBJ2-7; 10 nucleotides line up with TRBD1. The CDR3 is 14 residues long. V lost 2 bases, J lost 3 bases, and 1 base stayed unmatched. In germline, CDR1 is WNHNN, CDR2 SYGVQD (reference sequence). The CDR3, as DNA: TGCGCCAGCAGTGAGGGGACAGGGGACTACGAGCAGTACTTC. Protein product: CASSEGTGDYEQYF.

The chain joins TRBV13 to TRBJ1-3; no clear D. CDR3 size: 13 residues. V was trimmed by 4 bases and J by 4 bases, leaving 8 bases between them. Per germline, CDR1 PRHDT and CDR2 FYEKMQ (reference sequence). The CDR3 nucleotides read TGTGCCAGCAGCTCCAGGCAGGGAAACACCATATATTTT. Translating it yields CASSSRQGNTIYF.

The chain's CDR3 is CASRPASGGSTRNEQFF. The CDR3 DNA is TGTGCCAGCCGTCCGGCTAGCGGGGGGTCCACAAGGAATGAGCAGTTCTTC. This chain connects TRBV19 to TRBJ2-1; TRBD2 matches 11 bases. After removal of 9 bases from V and 7 bases from J, the junction contained 17 bases not matched to a gene. Germline loops: CDR1 LNHDA, CDR2 SQIVND (reference sequence). The CDR3 is 17 residues long. The entire variable domain, with the rest obtained from reference TRBV19 and TRBJ2-1, is as follows: DGGITQSPKYLFRKEGQNVTLSCEQNLNHDAMYWYRQDPGQGLRLIYYSQIVNDFQKGDIAEGYSVSREKKESFPLTVTSAQKNPTAFYLCASRPASGGSTRNEQFFGPGTRLTVL.

The chain combines TRBV2 with TRBJ2-7, with 7 bases lining up with TRBD1. Unmatched junction bases numbered 4, after V lost 4 bases and J lost 4 bases. CDR3 length equals 13 residues. The germline V gene encodes CDR1 SNHLY and CDR2 FYNNEI. The CDR3 DNA follows: TGTGCCAGCAGTGGACAGGGATTGTACGAGCAGTACTTC. Its protein product is CASSGQGLYEQYF.

V and J are TRBV7-9 and TRBJ1-1, with 8 bases that match TRBD1. The length of the CDR3 is 17 residues. V was clipped by 5 bases and J by 4 bases; unmatched bases: 15. The germline CDR1 and CDR2 sequences are SEHNR and FQNEAQ (reference sequence). CDR3 in amino acids: CASSNLFDLTGGTEAFF. The CDR3 DNA follows: TGTGCCAGCAGCAACCTTTTCGATTTAACAGGGGGCACTGAAGCTTTCTTT.

This clone has a handful of counts. Within the sample, other DNA sequences also encode this same CDR3. The chain uses TRBV2 and TRBJ2-2, with 12 bases aligning to TRBD2. The V segment lost 6 bases and the J segment 0 bases; nucleotides outside the gene matches: 8. Germline V gene lookup returns CDR1 SNHLY and CDR2 FYNNEI. The CDR3 spans 18 residues. CDR3 coding DNA: TGTGCCAGCAGCGCGATAACTAGCGGGGGGACGAACACCGGGGAGCTGTTTTTT. Translation: CASSAITSGGTNTGELFF.

This sequence joins TRBV28 and TRBJ2-1, with 11 positions matching TRBD2. CDR1 and CDR2 (germline): MDHEN, SYDVKM. The CDR3 is made up of 16 amino acids. Trimming cost V 6 bases and J 10 bases; bases outside gene matches: 14. In DNA, the CDR3 is TGTGCCAGCAGCCCACCCCTAGCGGGGGGACGTAGGGAGCAGTTCTTC. Its protein product is CASSPPLAGGRREQFF.

This chain links TRBV19 with TRBJ2-2, with 8 bases identical to TRBD1. Germline V gene sequence: CDR1 LNHDA, CDR2 SQIVND (reference sequence). Trimming at V came to 0 bases and at J to 3 bases, leaving 3 bases not matched to a gene. The length of the CDR3 is 16 residues. CDR3 region: CASSIEDRDDTGELFF. CDR3 nucleotides: TGTGCCAGTAGTATAGAGGACAGGGATGACACCGGGGAGCTGTTTTTT. Together with reference TRBV19 and TRBJ2-2, the CDR3 gives the full variable domain: DGGITQSPKYLFRKEGQNVTLSCEQNLNHDAMYWYRQDPGQGLRLIYYSQIVNDFQKGDIAEGYSVSREKKESFPLTVTSAQKNPTAFYLCASSIEDRDDTGELFFGEGSRLTVL.

This sequence joins TRBV9 and TRBJ1-2; no reliable D call. Trimming removed 4 bases at V and 5 bases at J, with 27 bases between. This CDR3 region has 18 residues. Germline lookup yields CDR1 SGDLS and CDR2 YYNGEE. The DNA of the CDR3 is TGTGCCAGCAGCCTCCTCGGCGGTATTTTCACGAGTCCATATGGCTACACCTTC. Its protein is CASSLLGGIFTSPYGYTF.

Turning to this clone: Other DNA sequences of this sample code for an identical CDR3. The chain is built from TRBV28 and TRBJ1-5; the match to TRBD1 covers 8 bases. Germline CDR1 is MDHEN and CDR2 is SYDVKM. Losses at the gene ends were 8 bases for V and 7 bases for J; bases not matched to a gene: 4. The CDR3 spans 12 residues. CDR3 DNA: TGTGCCAGCTCAGGGGGCGAACAGCCCCAGCATTTT. This translates into CASSGGEQPQHF. Combining the CDR3 with reference TRBV28 and TRBJ1-5 gives the whole variable domain DVKVTQSSRYLVKRTGEKVFLECVQDMDHENMFWYRQDPGLGLRLIYFSYDVKMKEKGDIPEGYSVSREKKERFSLILESASTNQTSMYLCASSGGEQPQHFGDGTRLSIL.

The chain carries TRBV6-6 and TRBJ1-4; a weak D match, TRBD1 (5 bases). Germline V CDR1 and CDR2: MNHNY, SVGAGI (reference sequence). Trimming left V 0 bases short and J 5 bases short, with 13 bases between. This CDR3 region has 16 residues. This CDR3 reads CASSYSGGRVNEKLFF. The DNA of the CDR3 is TGTGCCAGCAGTTACTCCGGGGGGAGAGTCAATGAAAAACTGTTTTTT.

The J gene is TRBJ2-5, the V gene TRBV5-1, with TRBD1 matching over 10 bases. V lost 4 bases and J lost 4; bases outside the gene matches: 1. Germline CDR1 and CDR2: SGHRS and YFSETQ. The CDR3 loop spans 13 amino acids. The CDR3 region is CASSRTGGETQYF. As DNA, the CDR3 is TGCGCCAGCAGCAGGACAGGGGGAGAGACCCAGTACTTC. Supplemented by reference TRBV5-1 and TRBJ2-5, the full variable domain reads KAGVTQTPRYLIKTRGQQVTLSCSPISGHRSVSWYQQTPGQGLQFLFEYFSETQRNKGNFPGRFSGRQFSNSRSEMNVSTLELGDSALYLCASSRTGGETQYFGPGTRLLVL.

The V call is TRBV29-1, the J call TRBJ1-2, with TRBD1 matching 8 bases. The trim removed 4 bases at V and 7 bases at J, leaving 5 bases unmatched. Germline V CDR1 and CDR2: SQVTM, ANQGSEA. The CDR3 runs 12 residues. CDR3 nucleotide sequence: TGCAGCGTTGGGGCTGACAGGGGTGGCTACACCTTC. Translated: CSVGADRGGYTF. Together with reference TRBV29-1 and TRBJ1-2, the CDR3 gives the full variable domain: SAVISQKPSRDICQRGTSLTIQCQVDSQVTMMFWYRQQPGQSLTLIATANQGSEATYESGFVIDKFPISRPNLTFSTLTVSNMSPEDSSIYLCSVGADRGGYTFGSGTRLTVV.

This clone occurred a few times. The J gene is TRBJ2-1, the V gene TRBV5-1; tentative D call: TRBD2 (7 bases). The CDR3 spans 15 residues. CDR1 SGHRS and CDR2 YFSETQ come from the germline V gene. Trimming removed 5 bases from V and 7 bases from J, with 19 bases in between. The CDR3 loop reads CASSNHGGGVNEQFF. CDR3 bases: TGCGCCAGCAGTAATCATGGCGGGGGCGTAAATGAGCAGTTCTTC.